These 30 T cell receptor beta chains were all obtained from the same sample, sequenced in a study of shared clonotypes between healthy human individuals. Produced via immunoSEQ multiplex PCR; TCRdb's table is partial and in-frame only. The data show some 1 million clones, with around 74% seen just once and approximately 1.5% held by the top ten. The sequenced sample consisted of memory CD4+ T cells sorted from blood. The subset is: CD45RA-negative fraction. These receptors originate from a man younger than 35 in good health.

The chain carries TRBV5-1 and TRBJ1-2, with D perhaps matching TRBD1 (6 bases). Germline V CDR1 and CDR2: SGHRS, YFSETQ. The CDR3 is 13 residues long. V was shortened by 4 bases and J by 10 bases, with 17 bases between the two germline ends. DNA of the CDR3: TGCGCCAGCAGCCAGGGACAAGGCCCACCCTACACCTTC. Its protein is CASSQGQGPPYTF.

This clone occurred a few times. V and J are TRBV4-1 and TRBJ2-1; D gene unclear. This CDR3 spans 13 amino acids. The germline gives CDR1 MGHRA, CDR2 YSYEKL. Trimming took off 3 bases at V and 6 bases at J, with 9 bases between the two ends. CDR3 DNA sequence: TGCGCCAGCAGCCATGTCCAGAGCAATGAGCAGTTCTTC. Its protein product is CASSHVQSNEQFF.

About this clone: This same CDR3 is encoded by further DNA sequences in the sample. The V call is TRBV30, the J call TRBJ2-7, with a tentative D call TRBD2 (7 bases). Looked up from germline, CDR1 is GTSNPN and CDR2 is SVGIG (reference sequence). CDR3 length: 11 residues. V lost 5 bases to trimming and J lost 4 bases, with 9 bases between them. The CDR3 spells CAWGRGYEQYF. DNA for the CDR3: TGTGCCTGGGGGAGGGGGTACGAGCAGTACTTC.

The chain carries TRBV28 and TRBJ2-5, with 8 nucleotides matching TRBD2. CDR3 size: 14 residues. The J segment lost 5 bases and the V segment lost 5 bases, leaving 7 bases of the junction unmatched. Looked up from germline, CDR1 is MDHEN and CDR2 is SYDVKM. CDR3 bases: TGTGCCAGCAGTCCGGGGGGGCGGTGGGAGACCCAGTACTTC. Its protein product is CASSPGGRWETQYF.

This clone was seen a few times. The CDR3 bases are TGCGCCAGCAGCTGGACCCAGTCTAGCGGGGGAGAGCAGTTCTTC. It translates to CASSWTQSSGGEQFF. The V and J genes are TRBV5-1 and TRBJ2-1; TRBD2 matches at 10 bases. The V and J ends lost 3 bases and 10 bases, in that order; junction bases with no gene match: 10. Germline CDR1 reads SGHRS; CDR2 reads YFSETQ. This CDR3 has 15 residues.

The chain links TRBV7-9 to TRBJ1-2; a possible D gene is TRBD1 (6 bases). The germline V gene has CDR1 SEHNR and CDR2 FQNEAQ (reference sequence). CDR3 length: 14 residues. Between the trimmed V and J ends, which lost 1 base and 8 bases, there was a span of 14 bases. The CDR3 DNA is TGTGCCAGCAGCTTAGAATCCAGGGGAGGGGGCTACACCTTC. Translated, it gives CASSLESRGGGYTF.

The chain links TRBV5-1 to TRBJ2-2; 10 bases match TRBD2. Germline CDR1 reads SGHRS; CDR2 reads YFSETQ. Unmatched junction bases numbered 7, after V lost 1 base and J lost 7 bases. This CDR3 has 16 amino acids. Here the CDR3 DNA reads TGCGCCAGCAGCTTGTCTAGCGGGGGCCACGGCGGGGAGCTGTTTTTT. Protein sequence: CASSLSSGGHGGELFF.

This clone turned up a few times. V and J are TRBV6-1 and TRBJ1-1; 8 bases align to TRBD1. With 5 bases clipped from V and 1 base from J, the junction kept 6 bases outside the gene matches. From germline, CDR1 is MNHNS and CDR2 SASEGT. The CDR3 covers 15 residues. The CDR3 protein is CASSPGGAWNTEAFF. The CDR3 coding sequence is TGTGCCAGCAGTCCAGGGGGCGCATGGAACACTGAAGCTTTCTTT.

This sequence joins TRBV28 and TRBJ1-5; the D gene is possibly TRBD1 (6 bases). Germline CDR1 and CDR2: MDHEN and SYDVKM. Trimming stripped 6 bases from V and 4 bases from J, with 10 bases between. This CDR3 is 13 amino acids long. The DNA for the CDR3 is TGTGCCAGCAGCCGGACAGATAATCAGCCCCAGCATTTT. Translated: CASSRTDNQPQHF.

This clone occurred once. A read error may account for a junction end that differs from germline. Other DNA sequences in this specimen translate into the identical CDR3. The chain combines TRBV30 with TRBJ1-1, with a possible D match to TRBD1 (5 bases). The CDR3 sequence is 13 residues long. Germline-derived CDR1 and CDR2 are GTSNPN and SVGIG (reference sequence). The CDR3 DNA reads TGTGCTTGGAGGGGAACCAAGAACACTGAAGCTTTCTTT. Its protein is CAWRGTKNTEAFF.

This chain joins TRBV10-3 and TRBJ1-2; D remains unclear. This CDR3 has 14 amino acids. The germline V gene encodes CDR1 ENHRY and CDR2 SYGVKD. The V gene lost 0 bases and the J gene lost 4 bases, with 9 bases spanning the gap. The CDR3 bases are TGTGCCATCAGTGAGTCTTGGGCGCTCTATGGCTACACCTTC. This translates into CAISESWALYGYTF.

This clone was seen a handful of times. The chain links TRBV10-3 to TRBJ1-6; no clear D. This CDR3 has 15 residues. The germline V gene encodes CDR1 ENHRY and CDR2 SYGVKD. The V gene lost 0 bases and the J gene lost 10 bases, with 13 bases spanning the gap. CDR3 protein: CAISESLSNQSPLHF. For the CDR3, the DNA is TGTGCCATCAGTGAGTCGCTCTCAAACCAATCACCCCTCCACTTT.

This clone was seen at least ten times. In nucleotides, the CDR3 is TGCGCCAGCAGCCGGGGAGGGATCGGGGGGGCCCAAGAGACCCAGTACTTC. It yields the protein CASSRGGIGGAQETQYF. The chain couples TRBV4-1 to TRBJ2-5, with 8 bases aligning to TRBD2. The CDR3 extends over 17 amino acids. The V gene's germline CDR1 is MGHRA and CDR2 YSYEKL. The J segment lost 1 base and the V segment lost 4 bases, leaving 11 bases of the junction unmatched.

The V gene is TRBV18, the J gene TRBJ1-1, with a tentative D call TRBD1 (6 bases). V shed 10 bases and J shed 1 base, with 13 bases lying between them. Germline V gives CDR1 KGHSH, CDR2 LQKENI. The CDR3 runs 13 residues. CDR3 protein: CATTEGGNTEAFF. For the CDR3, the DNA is TGTGCCACGACGGAGGGGGGGAACACTGAAGCTTTCTTT.

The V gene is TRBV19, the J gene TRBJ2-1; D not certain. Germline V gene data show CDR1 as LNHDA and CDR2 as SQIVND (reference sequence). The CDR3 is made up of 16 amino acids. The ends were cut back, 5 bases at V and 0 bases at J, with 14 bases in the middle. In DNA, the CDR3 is TGTGCCAGTAGTGTCTGGGGATCCAGCTCCTACAATGAGCAGTTCTTC. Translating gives CASSVWGSSSYNEQFF. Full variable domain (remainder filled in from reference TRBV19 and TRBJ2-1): DGGITQSPKYLFRKEGQNVTLSCEQNLNHDAMYWYRQDPGQGLRLIYYSQIVNDFQKGDIAEGYSVSREKKESFPLTVTSAQKNPTAFYLCASSVWGSSSYNEQFFGPGTRLTVL.

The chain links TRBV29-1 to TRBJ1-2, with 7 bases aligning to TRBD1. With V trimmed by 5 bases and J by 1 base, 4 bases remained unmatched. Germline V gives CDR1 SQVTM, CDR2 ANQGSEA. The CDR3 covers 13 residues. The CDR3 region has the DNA TGCAGCGTTCCGGCAGGGGGTAACTATGGCTACACCTTC. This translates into CSVPAGGNYGYTF. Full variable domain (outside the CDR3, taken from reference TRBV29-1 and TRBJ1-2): SAVISQKPSRDICQRGTSLTIQCQVDSQVTMMFWYRQQPGQSLTLIATANQGSEATYESGFVIDKFPISRPNLTFSTLTVSNMSPEDSSIYLCSVPAGGNYGYTFGSGTRLTVV.

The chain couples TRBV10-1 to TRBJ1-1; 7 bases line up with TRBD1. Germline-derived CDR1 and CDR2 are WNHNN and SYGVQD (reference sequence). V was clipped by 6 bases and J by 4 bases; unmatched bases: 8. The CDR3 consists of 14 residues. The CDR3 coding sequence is TGCGCCAGCAGCGCCGAGGACAGGCCCACTGAAGCTTTCTTT. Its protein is CASSAEDRPTEAFF.

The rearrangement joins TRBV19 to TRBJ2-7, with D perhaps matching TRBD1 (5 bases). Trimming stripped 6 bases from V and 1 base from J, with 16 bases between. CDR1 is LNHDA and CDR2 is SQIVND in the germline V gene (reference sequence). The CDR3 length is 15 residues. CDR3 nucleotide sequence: TGTGCCAGTAGCCGATACCCGGACACGTCCTACGAGCAGTACTTC. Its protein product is CASSRYPDTSYEQYF.

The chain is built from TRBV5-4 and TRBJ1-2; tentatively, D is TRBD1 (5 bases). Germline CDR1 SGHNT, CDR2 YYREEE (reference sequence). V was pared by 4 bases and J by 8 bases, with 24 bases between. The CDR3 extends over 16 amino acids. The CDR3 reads CASSEGRGTARSGYTF. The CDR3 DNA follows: TGTGCCAGCAGCGAGGGCCGGGGGACGGCCCGTTCGGGCTACACCTTC.

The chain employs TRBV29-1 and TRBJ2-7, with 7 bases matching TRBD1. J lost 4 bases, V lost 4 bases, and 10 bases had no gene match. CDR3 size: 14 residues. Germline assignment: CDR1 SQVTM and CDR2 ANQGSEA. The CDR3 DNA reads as TGCAGCGTTGGAAGGGGGCCCTCGGCTTACGAGCAGTACTTC. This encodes CSVGRGPSAYEQYF.

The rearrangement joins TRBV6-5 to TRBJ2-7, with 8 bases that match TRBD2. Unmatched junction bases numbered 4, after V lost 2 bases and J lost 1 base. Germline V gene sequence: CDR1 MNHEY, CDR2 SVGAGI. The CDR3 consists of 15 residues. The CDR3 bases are TGTGCCAGCAGTTACGGGGTAGCGGGGTCCTACGAGCAGTACTTC. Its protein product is CASSYGVAGSYEQYF.

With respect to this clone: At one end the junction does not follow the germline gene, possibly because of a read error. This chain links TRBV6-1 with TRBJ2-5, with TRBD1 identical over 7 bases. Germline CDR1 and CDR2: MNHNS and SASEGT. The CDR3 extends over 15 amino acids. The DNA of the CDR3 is TGTGCCACCAGTGATCCGGGACAGCTCCAAGAGACCCAGTACTTC. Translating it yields CATSDPGQLQETQYF.

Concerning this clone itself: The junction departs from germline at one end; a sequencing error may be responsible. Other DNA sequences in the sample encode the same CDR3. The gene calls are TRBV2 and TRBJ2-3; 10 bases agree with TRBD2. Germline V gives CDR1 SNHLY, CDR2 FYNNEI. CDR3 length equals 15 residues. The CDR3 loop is CASREAGGSTDTQYF. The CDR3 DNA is TGTGCCAGCAGGGAAGCGGGAGGGAGCACAGATACGCAGTATTTT.

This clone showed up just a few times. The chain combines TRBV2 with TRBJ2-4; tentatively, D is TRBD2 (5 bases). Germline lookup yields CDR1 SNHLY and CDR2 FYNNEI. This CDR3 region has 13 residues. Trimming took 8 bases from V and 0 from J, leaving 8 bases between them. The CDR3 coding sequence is TGTGCCAGCGGAGGAATAGCCAAAAACATTCAGTACTTC. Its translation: CASGGIAKNIQYF.

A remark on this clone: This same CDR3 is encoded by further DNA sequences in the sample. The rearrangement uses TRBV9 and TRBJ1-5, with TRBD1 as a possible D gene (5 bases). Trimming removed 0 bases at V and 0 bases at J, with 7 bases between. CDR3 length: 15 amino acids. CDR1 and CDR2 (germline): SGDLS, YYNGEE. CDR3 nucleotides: TGTGCCAGCAGCGTAGGGGGGGATAGCAATCAGCCCCAGCATTTT. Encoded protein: CASSVGGDSNQPQHF.

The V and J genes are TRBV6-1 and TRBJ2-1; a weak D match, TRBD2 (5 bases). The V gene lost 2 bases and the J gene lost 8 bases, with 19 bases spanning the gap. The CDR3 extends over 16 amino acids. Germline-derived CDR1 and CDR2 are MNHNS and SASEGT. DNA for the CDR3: TGTGCCAGCAGTGAACGGGCAGGAACGGGAAAAGATGAGCAGTTCTTC. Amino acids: CASSERAGTGKDEQFF.

CDR3 in DNA: TGTGCCAGTAGTATAGGAGGACGGACCCCAAATTCACCCCTCCACTTT. Its protein is CASSIGGRTPNSPLHF. The V call is TRBV19, the J call TRBJ1-6, with D uncertain. V lost 1 base and J lost 7, with 14 bases in between. Germline values: CDR1 LNHDA, CDR2 SQIVND (reference sequence). The CDR3 is 16 residues long.

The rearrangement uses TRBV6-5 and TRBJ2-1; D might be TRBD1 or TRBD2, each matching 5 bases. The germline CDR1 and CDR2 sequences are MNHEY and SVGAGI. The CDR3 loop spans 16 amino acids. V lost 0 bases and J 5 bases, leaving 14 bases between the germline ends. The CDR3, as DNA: TGTGCCAGCAGTTACTCTTACCCGGGACCGAACAATGAGCAGTTCTTC. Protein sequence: CASSYSYPGPNNEQFF.

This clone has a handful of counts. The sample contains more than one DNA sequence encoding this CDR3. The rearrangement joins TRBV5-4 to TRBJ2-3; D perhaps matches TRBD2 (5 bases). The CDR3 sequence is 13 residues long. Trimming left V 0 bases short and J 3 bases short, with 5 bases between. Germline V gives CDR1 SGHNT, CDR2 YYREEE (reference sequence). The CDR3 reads CASSLERTDTQYF. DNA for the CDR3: TGTGCCAGCAGCTTGGAGCGGACAGATACGCAGTATTTT.

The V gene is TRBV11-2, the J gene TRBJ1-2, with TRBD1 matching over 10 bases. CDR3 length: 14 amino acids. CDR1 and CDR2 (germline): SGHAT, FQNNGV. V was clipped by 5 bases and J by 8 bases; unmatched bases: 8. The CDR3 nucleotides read TGTGCCAGCAGCGCGGGACAGGGGTTTCGAGGCTACACCTTC. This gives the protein CASSAGQGFRGYTF.